This T cell receptor beta chain was sequenced during a study of cytomegalovirus exposure and HLA in healthy donors. V lost 3 bases and J lost 6, with 8 bases in between. The CDR3 extends over 11 amino acids. The germline V gene encodes CDR1 DFQATT and CDR2 SNEGSKA (reference sequence). The PCR contained 60 Vbeta and 13 Jbeta primers. Only in-frame clones appear in the TCRdb table, and some are missing; sequencing was by immunoSEQ multiplex PCR. The sample lists under 200,000 clones, over 75% seen once, with approximately 0.47% in the top ten. Specimen: PBMCs. The clonotype originates from a woman between 45 and 60 years old in good health and CMV-seronegative. The V call is TRBV20-1, the J call TRBJ1-1, with no clear D. The CDR3 DNA sequence: TGCAGTGCTAGCCCACTAGCTGAAGCTTTCTTT. Amino acids: CSASPLAEAFF.